The clone carrying this TCR beta chain was seen only a few times. This sample was taken from a study of blood T cell repertoires in COVID-19. Overall study context: COVID-19 samples from acute and convalescent phases originated in the United States, Italy and Spain. Sample material is recorded as cDNA or gDNA derived from T cells, B-cell-depleted T cells, or PBMCs.

Study processing details: Researchers report that nucleated cell counts were estimated from reference gene primer amplification. Some clones are missing from TCRdb's copy, which holds only in-frame ones; the method was immunoSEQ multiplex PCR. V and J calls plus clone size are reproduced from that table; the DNA served to infer D and trimming. The table records 42,000 or so clones, approximately 73% of them present only once. The CDR3 consists of 15 residues. The chain is built from TRBV21-1 and TRBJ1-3; the D call of TRBD1 is as the table states it, not checked on the DNA. TRBV21-1 is an annotated pseudogene. The sequence was collected from a man older than 75 with acute or convalescent COVID-19. The sample taken for sequencing was peripheral blood. The CDR3 DNA reads as TGTGCCTTCCAGACAGGGCCGATCTCTGGAAACACCATATATTTT. The encoded protein is CAFQTGPISGNTIYF.